This T cell receptor (beta chain) came from a study of read filtering for tumor transcriptome and immune sequencing. Study context: The cohort had 17 men and around 15 women aged about 40 to 90, mean about 70 years. RNA-seq yielded only about 75 to 1273 TCR reads, IR-seq about 4 to 10.27 million.

This clonotype appeared many times. Its antigen is currently unknown. This library used roughly 430 ng RNA and molecular barcoded adaptors spanning alpha/delta and beta/gamma chains. TCRdb processed the reads anew with MiXCR; each CDR3 protein has one entry. The sample contains some 62,000 distinct CDR3 sequences, around 14% of which appear only once. Looked up from germline, CDR1 is SQVTM and CDR2 is ANQGSEA. The CDR3 spans 13 residues. The ends lost 5 bases at V and 6 bases at J; junction bases unmatched: 5. Whole-study results and caveats: This fraction held mixed bone marrow immune cells after CD138-negative sorting. IR-seq and RNA-seq agreed better without single-read clonotypes.

This TCR was sampled from a donor aged 40 or older with multiple myeloma. The sequenced material came from a population of CD138-negative cells sorted from bone marrow. This chain connects TRBV29-1 to TRBJ2-2; 8 bases line up with TRBD1. The CDR3 nucleotides are TGCAGCGTTATGGTGACAGGGGCCGGGGAGCTGTTTTTT. Protein sequence: CSVMVTGAGELFF.